The 20 T cell receptor beta chains listed next were all sequenced from one sample in a study of shared clonotypes between healthy human individuals. Using immunoSEQ multiplex PCR, the repertoire was profiled, and TCRdb retains in-frame clones only, with some absent. In the table there are approximately 180,000 clones, around 93% of which are singletons. Sequenced material: naive CD4+ T cells sorted from blood. Subset specified: CD45RA+ positively selected. These receptors all come from a woman younger than 45 in good health.

The chain carries TRBV11-2 and TRBJ1-3; the D gene is possibly TRBD1 (5 bases). The V end lost 1 base, the J end lost 1 base, and 11 bases lay between the germline ends. Germline lookup yields CDR1 SGHAT and CDR2 FQNNGV. CDR3 size: 16 residues. In DNA, the CDR3 is TGTGCCAGCAGCTTAGCCAGCGGGGCTTCTGGAAACACCATATATTTT. Amino acids: CASSLASGASGNTIYF.

The genes are TRBV15 and TRBJ1-2, with D perhaps matching TRBD1 (5 bases). The V gene's germline CDR1 is LNHNV and CDR2 YYDKDF (reference sequence). The CDR3 totals 16 residues. The V and J ends lost 0 bases and 4 bases respectively, with 15 bases between them. The CDR3 sequence: CATSRDQGVRVYGYTF. The CDR3 DNA sequence: TGTGCCACCAGCAGAGACCAGGGTGTCCGGGTCTATGGCTACACCTTC.

This clone was counted between two and nine times. The chain uses TRBV2 and TRBJ2-7; maybe TRBD2 (5 bases). Trimming removed 4 bases at V and 0 bases at J, with 10 bases between. The CDR3 length is 14 residues. Per the germline V gene, CDR1 is SNHLY and CDR2 is FYNNEI. In nucleotides, the CDR3 is TGTGCCAGCAGTGTGGACGGAGGCTCCTACGAGCAGTACTTC. This encodes CASSVDGGSYEQYF.

The genes are TRBV6-1 and TRBJ1-1; 7 positions match TRBD1. The CDR3 runs 15 residues. V lost 4 bases and J lost 0; bases outside the gene matches: 5. From germline, CDR1 is MNHNS and CDR2 SASEGT. CDR3 sequence: CASSGPGTVNTEAFF. In nucleotides, the CDR3 is TGTGCCAGCAGTGGACCCGGGACAGTGAACACTGAAGCTTTCTTT.

The CDR3 coding sequence is TGTGCCAGCAGCGAGGGAACTAATGAAAAACTGTTTTTT. Protein product: CASSEGTNEKLFF. The V gene is TRBV14, the J gene TRBJ1-4, with D uncertain. This CDR3 comprises 13 residues. V lost 5 bases to trimming and J lost 1 base, with 5 bases between them. Looked up from germline, CDR1 is SGHDN and CDR2 is FVKESK.

This rearrangement joins TRBV5-6 to TRBJ2-7, with D tentatively TRBD2 (6 bases). Trimming took 4 bases from V and 3 from J, leaving 11 bases between them. Germline CDR1 and CDR2: SGHDT and YYEEEE. This CDR3 spans 13 amino acids. CDR3 protein: CASSPSSDYEQYF. As DNA, the CDR3 is TGTGCCAGCAGCCCCTCTAGCGACTACGAGCAGTACTTC.

The V and J genes are TRBV5-6 and TRBJ2-2; no reliable D call. Deletions cut 0 bases from V and 5 bases from J, with 11 bases between. CDR3 length equals 15 residues. Germline V gene data show CDR1 as SGHDT and CDR2 as YYEEEE. CDR3 DNA sequence: TGTGCCAGCAGCTTGGGGGGTATCAGGACCGGGGAGCTGTTTTTT. This codes for CASSLGGIRTGELFF.

The chain uses TRBV25-1 and TRBJ2-7, with D hard to call. Germline values: CDR1 MGHDK, CDR2 SYGVNS. V shed 2 bases and J shed 3 bases, with 8 bases lying between them. The CDR3 has 13 amino acids. CDR3 residues: CASSENKLYEQYF. The CDR3, as DNA: TGTGCCAGCAGTGAAAACAAGCTCTACGAGCAGTACTTC.

The chain links TRBV28 to TRBJ2-1; possibly TRBD1 or TRBD2 for D (5 bases each). Germline V gene sequence: CDR1 MDHEN, CDR2 SYDVKM. Trimming stripped 0 bases from V and 9 bases from J, with 9 bases between. CDR3 length equals 13 residues. The CDR3 sequence: CASSLWGEGEQFF. The CDR3 bases are TGTGCCAGCAGTTTATGGGGGGAAGGTGAGCAGTTCTTC.

The rearrangement joins TRBV28 to TRBJ1-2, with D possibly matching TRBD1 (5 bases). This CDR3 comprises 13 residues. V was shortened by 4 bases and J by 4 bases, with 10 bases between the two germline ends. Germline CDR1 is MDHEN and CDR2 is SYDVKM. The CDR3 reads CASSSTAVYGYTF. The CDR3 nucleotides are TGTGCCAGCAGTTCGACAGCCGTCTATGGCTACACCTTC.

The V call is TRBV28, the J call TRBJ2-7; D is perhaps TRBD2 (7 bases). Trimming removed 3 bases from V and 6 bases from J, with 15 bases in between. The CDR3 contains 14 residues. Germline V gene sequence: CDR1 MDHEN, CDR2 SYDVKM. The CDR3 sequence is CASSLGGRPPEQYF. The CDR3, as DNA: TGTGCCAGCAGTTTGGGGGGGCGCCCCCCCGAGCAGTACTTC.

This clone occurred once. The V and J genes are TRBV5-6 and TRBJ1-2, with 8 bases matching TRBD1. Germline CDR1 SGHDT, CDR2 YYEEEE. The ends lost 2 bases at V and 3 bases at J; junction bases unmatched: 6. The CDR3 consists of 15 residues. CDR3: CASSLRDRGYYGYTF. Here the CDR3 DNA reads TGTGCCAGCAGCTTACGAGACAGGGGCTACTATGGCTACACCTTC.

The J gene is TRBJ1-1, the V gene TRBV10-3; 8 nucleotides line up with TRBD1. V lost 0 bases, J lost 5 bases, and 23 bases stayed unmatched. Germline-derived CDR1 and CDR2 are ENHRY and SYGVKD. There are 21 residues in the CDR3. DNA of the CDR3: TGTGCCATCAGTGAGTCGAATGTTCAGGGGGCTTCGGGCGGGCGAAGGACTGAAGCTTTCTTT. Amino acids: CAISESNVQGASGGRRTEAFF.

This chain links TRBV5-1 with TRBJ2-7, with D uncertain. Germline loops: CDR1 SGHRS, CDR2 YFSETQ. V gave up 0 bases and J gave up 1 base, with 5 bases separating them. There are 13 residues in the CDR3. The CDR3: CASSLVLSYEQYF. In nucleotides, the CDR3 is TGCGCCAGCAGCTTGGTGCTTTCCTACGAGCAGTACTTC.

This rearrangement joins TRBV6-1 to TRBJ1-4; maybe TRBD1 (6 bases). Trimming shortened V by 8 bases and J by 4 bases, and 14 bases separated the two germline ends. CDR3 size: 14 residues. Germline V gene lookup returns CDR1 MNHNS and CDR2 SASEGT. As DNA, the CDR3 is TGTGCCAGCGCCCAGGAGGGGGATAATGAAAAACTGTTTTTT. Protein product: CASAQEGDNEKLFF.

The chain combines TRBV18 with TRBJ1-1; tentative D call: TRBD1 (6 bases). The germline CDR1 and CDR2 sequences are KGHSH and LQKENI. This CDR3 is built from 14 residues. Between the trimmed V and J ends, which lost 8 bases and 1 base, there was a span of 14 bases. The CDR3 DNA reads TGTGCCAGCACCCCTACACAGGGGAACACTGAAGCTTTCTTT. Amino acid sequence: CASTPTQGNTEAFF. The complete variable domain, with remaining parts taken from reference TRBV18 and TRBJ1-1, reads NAGVMQNPRHLVRRRGQEARLRCSPMKGHSHVYWYRQLPEEGLKFMVYLQKENIIDESGMPKERFSAEFPKEGPSILRIQQVVRGDSAAYFCASTPTQGNTEAFFGQGTRLTVV.

This clone was counted once. J is TRBJ2-7 and V is TRBV6-1; 9 bases fit TRBD2. Germline CDR1 reads MNHNS; CDR2 reads SASEGT. The CDR3 contains 15 residues. The junction had 9 bases not matched to a gene; V was cut back by 9 bases and J by 0 bases. The CDR3 nucleotides read TGTGCCAGTCGCGGGGGGGAAGGGAGCTCCTACGAGCAGTACTTC. This sequence encodes CASRGGEGSSYEQYF.

This chain connects TRBV7-9 to TRBJ1-4; D gene uncertain. The CDR3 loop spans 12 amino acids. Trimming stripped 1 base from V and 7 bases from J, with 4 bases between. In germline, CDR1 is SEHNR, CDR2 FQNEAQ (reference sequence). CDR3 protein: CASSLVAEKLFF. The CDR3 DNA sequence: TGTGCCAGCAGCTTAGTGGCTGAAAAACTGTTTTTT.

This clone has just a few counts. The chain recombines TRBV29-1 with TRBJ2-7; 10 positions match TRBD1. The CDR3 is 14 amino acids. Per germline, CDR1 SQVTM and CDR2 ANQGSEA. The V gene end was trimmed by 7 bases and the J gene end by 2 bases; junction bases not matched to a gene: 8. The CDR3 region has the DNA TGCAGCGCAGGGACCGGGACAGGGGCCTACGAGCAGTACTTC. Protein product: CSAGTGTGAYEQYF.

Here the CDR3 reads CASSSRSGRGTGELFF. The DNA of the CDR3 is TGTGCCAGCAGCTCCCGTAGCGGGAGGGGCACCGGGGAGCTGTTTTTT. The chain is built from TRBV7-2 and TRBJ2-2; 11 bases align to TRBD2. This CDR3 region has 16 residues. Trimming took 4 bases from V and 4 from J; bases not matched to a gene: 5. Germline V gene lookup returns CDR1 SGHTA and CDR2 FQGNSA. Full variable domain (outside the CDR3, taken from reference TRBV7-2 and TRBJ2-2): GAGVSQSPSNKVTEKGKDVELRCDPISGHTALYWYRQSLGQGLEFLIYFQGNSAPDKSGLPSDRFSAERTGGSVSTLTIQRTQQEDSAVYLCASSSRSGRGTGELFFGEGSRLTVL.